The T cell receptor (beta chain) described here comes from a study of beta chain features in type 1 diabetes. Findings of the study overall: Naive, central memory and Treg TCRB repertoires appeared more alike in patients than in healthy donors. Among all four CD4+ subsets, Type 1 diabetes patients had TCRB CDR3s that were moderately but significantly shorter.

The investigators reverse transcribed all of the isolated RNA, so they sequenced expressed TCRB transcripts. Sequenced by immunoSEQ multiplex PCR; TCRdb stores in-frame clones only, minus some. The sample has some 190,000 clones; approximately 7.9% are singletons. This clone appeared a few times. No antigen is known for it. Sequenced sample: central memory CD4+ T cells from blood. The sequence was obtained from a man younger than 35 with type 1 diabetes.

In DNA form, the CDR3 reads TGTGCCAATGAACCGGGACTCGTCTACGAGCAGTACTTC. It codes for CANEPGLVYEQYF. This chain joins TRBV19 and TRBJ2-7; tentatively, D is TRBD2 (6 bases). Per germline, CDR1 LNHDA and CDR2 SQIVND (reference sequence). The CDR3 has 13 amino acids. V was clipped by 10 bases and J by 3 bases, with 16 bases between them.